This TCR beta chain is drawn from a study of early T cells in non-severe SARS-CoV-2 infection. Overall study context: Chains stayed unpaired after sequencing of bulk RNA from unsorted whole blood.

Comments on this clonotype: The antigen is not known.

General study findings and limits: VDJdb matching favored anti-spike CD8 responses, missing private and CD4 specificities.

Germline V CDR1 and CDR2: MDHEN, SYDVKM. The CDR3 consists of 14 residues. V gave up 5 bases and J gave up 8 bases; unmatched junction bases: 11. Individually, cDNA molecules had unique molecular identifiers attached to them. MiXCR was run by TCRdb on the 5' RACE reads, yielding one entry per CDR3 protein. The sample has nearly 110,000 distinct CDR3 sequences, roughly 10% seen once. What was sequenced was whole blood. This TCR was sampled from an adult who was a healthcare worker with PCR-confirmed SARS-CoV-2 infection or an uninfected control (not recorded which). This chain links TRBV28 with TRBJ2-7, with 8 positions matching TRBD1. CDR3 bases: TGTGCCAGCAGTCCGTCCGCAGGACAGGGACAGCAGTACTTC. The encoded protein is CASSPSAGQGQQYF.